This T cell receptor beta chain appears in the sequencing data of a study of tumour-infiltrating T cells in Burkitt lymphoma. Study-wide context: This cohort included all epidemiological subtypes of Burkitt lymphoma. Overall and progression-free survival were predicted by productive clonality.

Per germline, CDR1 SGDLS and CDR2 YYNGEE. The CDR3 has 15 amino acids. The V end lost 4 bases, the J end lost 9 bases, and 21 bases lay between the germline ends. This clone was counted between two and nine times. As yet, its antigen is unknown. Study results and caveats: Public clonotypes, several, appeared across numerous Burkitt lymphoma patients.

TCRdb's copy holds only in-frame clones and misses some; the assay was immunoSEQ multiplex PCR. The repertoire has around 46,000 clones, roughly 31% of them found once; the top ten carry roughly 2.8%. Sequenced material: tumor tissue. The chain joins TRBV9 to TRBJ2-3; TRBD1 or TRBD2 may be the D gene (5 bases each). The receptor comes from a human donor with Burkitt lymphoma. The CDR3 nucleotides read TGTGCCAGCAGCCTACCAGGGACGGGTTTGGGGACGCAGTATTTT. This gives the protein CASSLPGTGLGTQYF.